The sequence of this T cell receptor (beta chain) was determined in a study of blood T cell repertoires in COVID-19. Across the study: The United States, Italy and Spain were the sources of the acute and convalescent COVID-19 samples. PBMCs, B-cell-depleted T cells, or T cells were the source of the cDNA or gDNA that made up the material.

In the study's own analysis: Nucleated cell number was recorded as an estimate derived from reference gene primer amplification. Produced via immunoSEQ multiplex PCR; TCRdb's table is partial and in-frame only. The V and J calls and clone size were taken over from that table, and D and trimming were inferred from the DNA. The sample comprises some 76,000 clones, about 82% of which are singletons, and approximately 20% rests with the top ten. CDR3 size: 14 residues. This TCR was sampled from a woman between 55 and 75 years old with acute or convalescent COVID-19. Sequenced input: peripheral blood. This chain uses TRBV21-1 with TRBJ1-2; the table assigns TRBD1, which was not confirmed against the DNA. TRBV21-1 counts as a pseudogene. CDR3 coding DNA: TGTGCCAGCAGCATCACGGGACAGGGAATTGGCTACACCTTC. It specifies CASSITGQGIGYTF.